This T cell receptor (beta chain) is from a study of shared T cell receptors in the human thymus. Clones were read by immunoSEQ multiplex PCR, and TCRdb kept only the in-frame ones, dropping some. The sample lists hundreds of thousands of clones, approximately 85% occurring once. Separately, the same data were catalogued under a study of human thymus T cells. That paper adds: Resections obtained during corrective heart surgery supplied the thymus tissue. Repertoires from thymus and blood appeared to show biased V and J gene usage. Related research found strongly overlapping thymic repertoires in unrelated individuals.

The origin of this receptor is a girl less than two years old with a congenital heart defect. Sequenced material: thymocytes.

CDR3 DNA sequence: TGTGCCAGCAGCCTTCAGGATCAGGATCTGGCCCTCCACTTT. It translates to CASSLQDQDLALHF. This sequence joins TRBV14 and TRBJ1-6; D is uncertain. Germline V lookup: CDR1 SGHDN, CDR2 FVKESK. V was trimmed by 4 bases and J by 14 bases, leaving 18 bases between them. The CDR3 totals 14 residues. Complete variable domain (other parts from reference TRBV14 and TRBJ1-6): EAGVTQFPSHSVIEKGQTVTLRCDPISGHDNLYWYRRVMGKEIKFLLHFVKESKQDESGMPNNRFLAERTGGTYSTLKVQPAELEDSGVYFCASSLQDQDLALHFGNGTRLTVT.